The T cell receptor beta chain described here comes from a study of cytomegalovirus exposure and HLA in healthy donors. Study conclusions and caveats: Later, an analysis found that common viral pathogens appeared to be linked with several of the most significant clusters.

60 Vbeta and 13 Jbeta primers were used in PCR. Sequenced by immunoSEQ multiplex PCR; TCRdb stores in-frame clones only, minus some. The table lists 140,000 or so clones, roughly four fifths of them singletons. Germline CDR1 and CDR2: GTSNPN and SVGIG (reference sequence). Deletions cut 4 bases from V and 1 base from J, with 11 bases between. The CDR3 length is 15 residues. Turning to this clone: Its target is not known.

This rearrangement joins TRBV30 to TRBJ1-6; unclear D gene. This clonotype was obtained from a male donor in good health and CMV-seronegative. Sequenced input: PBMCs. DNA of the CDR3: TGTGCCTGGAAAGGGAGGAGATCCTATAATTCACCCCTCCACTTT. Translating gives CAWKGRRSYNSPLHF.